The 28 T cell receptor beta chains reported below all come from one sample, sequenced in a study of T-cell reconstitution after alpha-beta-depleted transplantation in children. Construction of the TCRbeta library involved unique molecular identifiers. TCRdb reprocessed the PCR reads with MiXCR, giving one entry per CDR3 protein. The table lists about 410,000 distinct CDR3 sequences, about a fifth of them singletons, with 3.8% in the top ten. Material: PBMCs from the stem cell graft donor, obtained from the stem cell graft. Every receptor here comes from a human donor who donated a stem cell graft to a child with acute myeloid leukemia.

V and J are TRBV10-3 and TRBJ2-3; D not certain. Germline V CDR1 and CDR2: ENHRY, SYGVKD. The CDR3 contains 15 residues. Trimming stripped 3 bases from V and 0 bases from J, with 10 bases between. The CDR3 loop reads CAISDSTPSTDTQYF. The DNA for the CDR3 is TGTGCCATCAGTGATTCCACTCCTAGCACAGATACGCAGTATTTT.

J is TRBJ2-1 and V is TRBV11-2, with 9 nucleotides matching TRBD1. Unmatched junction bases numbered 8, after V lost 5 bases and J lost 6 bases. From germline, CDR1 is SGHAT and CDR2 FQNNGV. The CDR3 runs to 15 residues. The CDR3: CASSENRGRVNEQFF. The DNA for the CDR3 is TGTGCCAGCAGCGAAAACAGGGGGCGGGTCAATGAGCAGTTCTTC.

This clonotype has at least ten counts. The chain recombines TRBV7-2 with TRBJ2-3; a possible D gene is TRBD2 (5 bases). The length of the CDR3 is 15 residues. Trimming left V 1 base short and J 2 bases short, with 10 bases between. Germline loops: CDR1 SGHTA, CDR2 FQGNSA. The CDR3 loop reads CASSLDAGTTDTQYF. In DNA form, the CDR3 reads TGTGCCAGCAGCTTAGATGCGGGTACCACAGATACGCAGTATTTT.

The chain recombines TRBV7-8 with TRBJ2-7; the match to TRBD1 covers 7 bases. Germline values: CDR1 SGHVS, CDR2 FQNEAQ. The CDR3 is 14 residues long. V lost 5 bases and J lost 4; bases outside the gene matches: 8. CDR3 in amino acids: CASSLDTGAYEQYF. The CDR3 nucleotides are TGTGCCAGCAGCCTCGACACAGGGGCTTACGAGCAGTACTTC. Full variable domain (rest looked up from reference TRBV7-8 and TRBJ2-7): GAGVSQSPRYKVAKRGQDVALRCDPISGHVSLFWYQQALGQGPEFLTYFQNEAQLDKSGLPSDRFFAERPEGSVSTLKIQRTQQEDSAVYLCASSLDTGAYEQYFGPGTRLTVT.

This clonotype was picked up a small number of times. The V gene is TRBV5-1, the J gene TRBJ2-7, with TRBD2 matching 7 bases. V was clipped by 1 base and J by 3 bases; unmatched bases: 10. Germline V CDR1 and CDR2: SGHRS, YFSETQ. CDR3 length: 16 amino acids. CDR3 in amino acids: CASSLKAQSGNYEQYF. CDR3 nucleotides: TGCGCCAGCAGCTTGAAAGCACAGAGCGGGAACTACGAGCAGTACTTC. Based on the CDR3 plus reference TRBV5-1 and TRBJ2-7, the full variable domain is KAGVTQTPRYLIKTRGQQVTLSCSPISGHRSVSWYQQTPGQGLQFLFEYFSETQRNKGNFPGRFSGRQFSNSRSEMNVSTLELGDSALYLCASSLKAQSGNYEQYFGPGTRLTVT.

The V and J genes are TRBV20-1 and TRBJ2-1; D is ambiguous. The germline V gene encodes CDR1 DFQATT and CDR2 SNEGSKA (reference sequence). The CDR3 sequence is 13 residues long. V dropped 1 base and J dropped 6 bases, with 10 bases sitting between them. The CDR3 nucleotides read TGCAGTGCTAGAGGTTCCGTCTTCAATGAGCAGTTCTTC. Protein: CSARGSVFNEQFF.

The chain has TRBV12-3 or TRBV12-4 and TRBJ2-2; perhaps TRBD2 as D (6 bases). CDR3 length equals 15 residues. The V and J ends lost 7 bases and 2 bases respectively, with 14 bases between them. The CDR3 DNA reads TGTGCCAGCACCGAAAGGGGACTTAACACCGGGGAGCTGTTTTTT. Translating it yields CASTERGLNTGELFF.

Here the CDR3 reads CSVGTRAASYEQYF. The CDR3 DNA is TGCAGCGTTGGAACGCGGGCGGCATCCTACGAGCAGTACTTC. The gene calls are TRBV29-1 and TRBJ2-7; D might be TRBD2 (5 bases). V lost 4 bases to trimming and J lost 1 base, with 14 bases between them. The CDR3 runs to 14 residues. Germline V lookup: CDR1 SQVTM, CDR2 ANQGSEA.

The V gene is TRBV9, the J gene TRBJ1-2, with D uncertain. The CDR3 sequence is 14 residues long. Between the trimmed V and J ends, which lost 1 base and 3 bases, there was a span of 10 bases. The germline CDR1 and CDR2 sequences are SGDLS and YYNGEE. In nucleotides, the CDR3 is TGTGCCAGCAGCGTATCAGGCTTAGACTATGGCTACACCTTC. This sequence encodes CASSVSGLDYGYTF.

This clonotype showed up many times. V gene TRBV27 combines with J gene TRBJ2-2; D call uncertain. The CDR3 is 12 residues long. The V and J ends lost 3 bases and 5 bases respectively, with 4 bases between them. Germline V CDR1 and CDR2: MNHEY, SMNVEV (reference sequence). The CDR3 sequence is CASSFWTGELFF. The CDR3 region has the DNA TGTGCCAGCAGTTTTTGGACCGGGGAGCTGTTTTTT.

In its sample, this clonotype was seen a few times. The CDR3 bases are TGTGCCAGCAGCCAAGATCGGGGGGATGAGCAGTTCTTC. It encodes CASSQDRGDEQFF. The chain uses TRBV4-2 and TRBJ2-1; 7 bases match TRBD2. Germline assignment: CDR1 LGHNA and CDR2 YNFKEQ. With V trimmed by 0 bases and J by 8 bases, 1 base remained unmatched. The CDR3 is 13 residues long.

In this sample, this clonotype turned up many times. This rearrangement joins TRBV9 to TRBJ2-1; 9 nucleotides match TRBD2. The V gene's germline CDR1 is SGDLS and CDR2 YYNGEE. V was pared by 0 bases and J by 7 bases, with 5 bases of the junction left unmatched. This CDR3 is 15 amino acids long. The CDR3 here is CASSVEASGTNEQFF. The CDR3 nucleotides read TGTGCCAGCAGCGTAGAGGCTAGCGGGACAAATGAGCAGTTCTTC. The full variable domain, rest sourced from reference TRBV9 and TRBJ2-1, is DSGVTQTPKHLITATGQRVTLRCSPRSGDLSVYWYQQSLDQGLQFLIQYYNGEERAKGNILERFSAQQFPDLHSELNLSSLELGDSALYFCASSVEASGTNEQFFGPGTRLTVL.

This clonotype showed up many times. The chain is built from TRBV27 and TRBJ2-1; the match to TRBD2 covers 14 bases. The V gene's germline CDR1 is MNHEY and CDR2 SMNVEV (reference sequence). V trimming: 4 bases; J trimming: 6 bases; junction bases outside the gene matches: 8. This CDR3 is built from 17 residues. The CDR3 DNA sequence: TGTGCCAGCAGTTGGGGACTAGCGGGAGTAGTAAGCAATGAGCAGTTCTTC. Translation gives CASSWGLAGVVSNEQFF.

The chain carries TRBV28 and TRBJ2-3; D is uncertain. Per the germline V gene, CDR1 is MDHEN and CDR2 is SYDVKM. This CDR3 is 16 amino acids long. The V end lost 4 bases, the J end lost 3 bases, and 17 bases lay between the germline ends. CDR3 in DNA: TGTGCCAGCAGTTCGTCTAAGGTTACTGGTACAGATACGCAGTATTTT. Translation gives CASSSSKVTGTDTQYF.

This clonotype was recorded at least ten times. The chain couples TRBV6-2 or TRBV6-3 to TRBJ2-7, with a tentative D call TRBD1 (6 bases). The V end lost 6 bases, the J end lost 2 bases, and 8 bases lay between the germline ends. CDR1 is MNHEY and CDR2 is SVGEGT in the germline V gene. The CDR3 contains 12 residues. Written as DNA, the CDR3 is TGTGCCAGCAGGGACAGTCCCTACGAGCAGTACTTC. As protein: CASRDSPYEQYF.

As concerns this clonotype: At one end, the junction sequence differs from germline, possibly due to a read error. V is TRBV9 and J is TRBJ1-3, with 9 bases lining up with TRBD1. The germline CDR1 and CDR2 sequences are SGDLS and YYNGEE. The CDR3 runs to 14 residues. The CDR3: CASSRTGAGNIIYF. The CDR3 DNA reads TGTGCCAGCAGCCGGACAGGGGCCGGAAACATCATATATTTT.

This chain links TRBV20-1 with TRBJ2-3; D remains unclear. The germline V gene has CDR1 DFQATT and CDR2 SNEGSKA (reference sequence). CDR3 length equals 12 residues. Trimming shortened V by 5 bases and J by 1 base, and 7 bases separated the two germline ends. CDR3 DNA sequence: TGCAGTGCTCGAAGCCGCACAGATACGCAGTATTTT. This sequence encodes CSARSRTDTQYF.

J is TRBJ2-7 and V is TRBV12-3 or TRBV12-4; D unclear. The V and J ends lost 5 bases and 3 bases respectively, with 17 bases between them. This CDR3 is built from 15 residues. CDR3 in amino acids: CASSLSRKSGYEQYF. Written as DNA, the CDR3 is TGTGCCAGCAGTCTGTCCCGGAAAAGTGGCTACGAGCAGTACTTC.

This clonotype has more than one count but fewer than ten. CDR3 amino acids: CASRRGEQYNEQFF. CDR3 nucleotide sequence: TGTGCCAGCAGGAGGGGGGAACAATACAATGAGCAGTTCTTC. J is TRBJ2-1 and V is TRBV6-4, with D possibly called TRBD1 or TRBD2 (6 bases each). V was cut by 6 bases and J by 4 bases, with 13 bases left in between. CDR3 length: 14 amino acids. Per germline, CDR1 MRHNA and CDR2 SNTAGT.

This chain links TRBV5-1 with TRBJ2-7; D tentatively fits TRBD1 or TRBD2 (5 bases each). The CDR3 is 14 amino acids. Germline V gene data show CDR1 as SGHRS and CDR2 as YFSETQ. Trimming cost V 0 bases and J 4 bases, with 11 bases left between them. CDR3 in DNA: TGCGCCAGCAGCTTGGTCGGGGCGATGTACGAGCAGTACTTC. As protein: CASSLVGAMYEQYF.

This clonotype was counted a few times. The chain links TRBV7-2 to TRBJ1-6; a possible D gene is TRBD1 (5 bases). The CDR3 runs 17 residues. Germline V gene lookup returns CDR1 SGHTA and CDR2 FQGNSA. With 2 bases removed from V and 9 bases from J, the gap between germline ends came to 20 bases. This CDR3 is CASSLRAGTVIGSPLHF. CDR3 coding DNA: TGTGCCAGCAGCTTAAGGGCAGGGACGGTGATTGGTTCACCCCTCCACTTT.

The chain combines TRBV7-2 with TRBJ2-7; 7 nucleotides match TRBD1. The CDR3 loop spans 15 amino acids. The germline gives CDR1 SGHTA, CDR2 FQGNSA. With 4 bases clipped from V and 2 bases from J, the junction kept 8 bases outside the gene matches. The CDR3 is CASSYSSGQPYEQYF. The CDR3 nucleotides are TGTGCCAGCAGCTATAGCTCGGGACAGCCCTACGAGCAGTACTTC.

Ten or more counts support this clonotype. The rearrangement links TRBV20-1 to TRBJ2-2, with a possible D match to TRBD1 (5 bases). In germline, CDR1 is DFQATT, CDR2 SNEGSKA (reference sequence). The CDR3 is made up of 14 amino acids. V was cut by 4 bases and J by 4 bases, with 13 bases left in between. CDR3 loop: CSAKKPGLTGELFF. The CDR3 DNA reads TGCAGTGCTAAAAAACCAGGGCTCACCGGGGAGCTGTTTTTT.

In its sample, this clonotype was seen a few times. The V and J genes are TRBV4-1 and TRBJ2-7; D unresolved. The CDR3 runs to 13 residues. Germline V gene data show CDR1 as MGHRA and CDR2 as YSYEKL. Trimming removed 1 base at V and 1 base at J, with 5 bases between. The DNA for the CDR3 is TGCGCCAGCAGCCAAGTCGTATCCTACGAGCAGTACTTC. Translation: CASSQVVSYEQYF.

The rearrangement uses TRBV12-3 or TRBV12-4 and TRBJ2-2; no firm D call. V dropped 2 bases and J dropped 4 bases, with 5 bases sitting between them. The CDR3 loop spans 13 amino acids. DNA for the CDR3: TGTGCCAGCAGTTTAAAAGTCACCGGGGAGCTGTTTTTT. Its translation: CASSLKVTGELFF.

The rearrangement joins TRBV7-2 to TRBJ1-4; 7 nucleotides line up with TRBD1. The CDR3 totals 14 residues. Germline V gene sequence: CDR1 SGHTA, CDR2 FQGNSA. V shed 3 bases and J 6 bases; nucleotides not matched to a gene: 4. Here the CDR3 DNA reads TGTGCCAGCAGCTTCCAGGGGGTGGATGAAAAACTGTTTTTT. It encodes CASSFQGVDEKLFF.

In its sample, this clonotype was seen a few times. The rearrangement links TRBV27 to TRBJ2-1, with TRBD2 matching 9 bases. The CDR3 runs 15 residues. V was pared by 4 bases and J by 6 bases, with 7 bases of the junction left unmatched. Germline loops: CDR1 MNHEY, CDR2 SMNVEV (reference sequence). The CDR3 is CASSSGTSIFNEQFF. CDR3 nucleotide sequence: TGTGCCAGCAGTTCGGGGACTAGCATATTCAATGAGCAGTTCTTC.

The chain has TRBV7-9 and TRBJ1-6, with D unclear. Germline V gene sequence: CDR1 SEHNR, CDR2 FQNEAQ (reference sequence). Trimming removed 0 bases from V and 7 bases from J, with 10 bases in between. The CDR3 sequence is 15 residues long. The CDR3: CASSLAGATNSPLHF. The CDR3 bases are TGTGCCAGCAGCTTAGCCGGAGCCACGAATTCACCCCTCCACTTT.